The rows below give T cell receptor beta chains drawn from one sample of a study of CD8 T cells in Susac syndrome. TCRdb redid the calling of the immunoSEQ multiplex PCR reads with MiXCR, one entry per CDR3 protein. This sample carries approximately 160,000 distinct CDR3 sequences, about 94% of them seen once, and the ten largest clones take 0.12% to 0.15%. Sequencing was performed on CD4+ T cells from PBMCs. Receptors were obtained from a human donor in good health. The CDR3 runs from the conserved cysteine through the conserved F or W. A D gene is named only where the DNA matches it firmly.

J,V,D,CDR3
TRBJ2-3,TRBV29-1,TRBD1,CSVETPGTGGTDTQYF
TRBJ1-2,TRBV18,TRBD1,CASSPPGQVNGKDGYTF
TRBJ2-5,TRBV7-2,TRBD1,CASSEDRGLWETQYF
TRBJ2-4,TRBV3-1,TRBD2,CASSRAGGNIQYF
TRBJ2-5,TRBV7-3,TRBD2,CASSSLGLAGGETQYF
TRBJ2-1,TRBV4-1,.,CASTSNGWNEQFF
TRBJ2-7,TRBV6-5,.,CASSYSGGPYEQYF
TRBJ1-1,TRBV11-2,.,CASSQAPQAFF
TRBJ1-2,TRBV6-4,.,CASSADGSGGGYTF
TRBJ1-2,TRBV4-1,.,CASSPTGTESNYGYTF
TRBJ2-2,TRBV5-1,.,CASSLVVGGTGELFF
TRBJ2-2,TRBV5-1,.,CASSWGSSGELFF
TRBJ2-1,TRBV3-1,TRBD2,CASSHLAGGAFF
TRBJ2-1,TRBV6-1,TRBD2,CASSEVGVYAGDNEQFF
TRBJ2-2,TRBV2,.,CAKGSSSPNTGELFF
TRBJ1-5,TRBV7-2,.,CASSLGATSNQPQHF
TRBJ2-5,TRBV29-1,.,CSVRQDIQETQYF
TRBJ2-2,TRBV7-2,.,CASSRGGLVTGELFF
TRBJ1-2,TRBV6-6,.,CASSDGQGDGYTF
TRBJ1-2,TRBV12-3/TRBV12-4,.,CASSLGQSSYGYTF
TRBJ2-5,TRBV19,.,CAVRPHNRETQYF
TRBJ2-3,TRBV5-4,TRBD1,CASRLDRGLTDTQYF
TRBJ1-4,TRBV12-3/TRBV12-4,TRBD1,CASSLGQSNEKLFF
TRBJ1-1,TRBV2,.,CASSRTAMNTEAFF
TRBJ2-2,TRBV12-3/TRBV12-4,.,CASSSWPGAAGELFF
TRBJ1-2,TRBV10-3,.,CAIRGAGGDYGYTF
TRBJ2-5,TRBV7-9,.,CASSLGGGPEETQYF
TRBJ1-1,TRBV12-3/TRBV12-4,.,CASRKQGGNTEAFF
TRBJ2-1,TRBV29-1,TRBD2,CSVEDGAGASNEQFF
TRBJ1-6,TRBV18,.,CASSPGAYGESPLHF
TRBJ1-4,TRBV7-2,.,CASSFIQGGLFF
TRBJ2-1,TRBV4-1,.,CASSQGQAIWEQFF
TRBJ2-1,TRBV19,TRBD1,CASRDRGENEQFF
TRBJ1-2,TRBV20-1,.,CSASKSTGPYGYTF
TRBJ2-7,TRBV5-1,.,CASSLGLRAYEQYF
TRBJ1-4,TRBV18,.,CASSRSQGNNEKLFF
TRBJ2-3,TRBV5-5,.,CASSLGQTYTDTQYF
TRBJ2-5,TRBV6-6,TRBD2,CASSPWASGETQYF
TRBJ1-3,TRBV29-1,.,CSVVGQVGNTIYF
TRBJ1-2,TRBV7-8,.,CASSFTNYGYTF
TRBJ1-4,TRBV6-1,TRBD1,CASSDWTGGTNEKLFF
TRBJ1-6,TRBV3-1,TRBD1,CASSQGGQGAYLSPLHF
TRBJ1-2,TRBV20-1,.,CSARIKSGYGYTF
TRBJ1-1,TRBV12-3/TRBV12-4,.,CASRSQGPEAFF
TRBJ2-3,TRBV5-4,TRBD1,CASSRDRGGQGTDTQYF
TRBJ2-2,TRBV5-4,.,CASSSDRNTGELFF
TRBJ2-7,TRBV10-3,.,CAISDTLIVYEQYF
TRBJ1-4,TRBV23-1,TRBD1,CASSQPPGQGSRPLDEKLFF
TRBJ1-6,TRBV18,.,CASSPGDRSSYNSPLHF
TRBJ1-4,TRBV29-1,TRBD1,CSALTGDEKLFF
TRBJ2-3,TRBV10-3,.,CAISESGAADTQYF
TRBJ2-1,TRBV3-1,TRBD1,CASSPRTGGRRNEQFF